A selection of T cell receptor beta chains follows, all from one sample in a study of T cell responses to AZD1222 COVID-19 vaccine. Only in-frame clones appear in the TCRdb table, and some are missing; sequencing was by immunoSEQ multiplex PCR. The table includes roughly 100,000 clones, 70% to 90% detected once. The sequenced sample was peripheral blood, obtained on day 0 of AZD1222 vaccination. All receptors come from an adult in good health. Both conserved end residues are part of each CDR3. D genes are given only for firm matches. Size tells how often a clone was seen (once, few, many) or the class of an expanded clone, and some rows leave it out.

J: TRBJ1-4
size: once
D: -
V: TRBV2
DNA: TGTGCCAGCAGTGGGGTTAGTAGGGATGAAAAACTGTTTTTT
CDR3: CASSGVSRDEKLFF

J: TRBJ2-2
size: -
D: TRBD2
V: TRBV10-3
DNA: TGTGCCACCTCGGGTCGGGAGGTTGCCGGGGAGCTGTTTTTT
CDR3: CATSGREVAGELFF

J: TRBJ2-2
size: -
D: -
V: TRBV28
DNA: TGTGCCAGCAGTTCAAACGGGGGAGCTAACACCGGGGAGCTGTTTTTT
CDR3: CASSSNGGANTGELFF

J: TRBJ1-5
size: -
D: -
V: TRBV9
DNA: TGTGCCAGCAGCGTAGAGGAGACACACAGTAATCAGCCCCAGCATTTT
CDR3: CASSVEETHSNQPQHF

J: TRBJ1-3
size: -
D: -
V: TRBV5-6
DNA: TGTGCCAGCAGCGTGCGGGACACCATATATTTT
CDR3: CASSVRDTIYF

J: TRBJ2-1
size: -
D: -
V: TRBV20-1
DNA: TGCAGTGCTAGTAAAGAGCAGTTCTTC
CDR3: CSASKEQFF

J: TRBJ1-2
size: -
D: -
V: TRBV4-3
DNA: TGCGCCAGCAGCCAAGAGGTTGAGGTCTCCAACTATGGCTACACCTTC
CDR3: CASSQEVEVSNYGYTF

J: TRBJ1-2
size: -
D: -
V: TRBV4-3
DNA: TGCGCCAGCAGCCAAGAAGGCCCGGCCTATGGCTACACCTTC
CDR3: CASSQEGPAYGYTF

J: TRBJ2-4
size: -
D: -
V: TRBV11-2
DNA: TGTGCCAGCAGCCTAATCAGACAAGCCAAAAACATTCAGTACTTC
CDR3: CASSLIRQAKNIQYF

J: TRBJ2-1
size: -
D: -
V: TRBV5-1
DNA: TGCGCCAGCAGCCCTCCGGGCAATGAGCAGTTCTTC
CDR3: CASSPPGNEQFF